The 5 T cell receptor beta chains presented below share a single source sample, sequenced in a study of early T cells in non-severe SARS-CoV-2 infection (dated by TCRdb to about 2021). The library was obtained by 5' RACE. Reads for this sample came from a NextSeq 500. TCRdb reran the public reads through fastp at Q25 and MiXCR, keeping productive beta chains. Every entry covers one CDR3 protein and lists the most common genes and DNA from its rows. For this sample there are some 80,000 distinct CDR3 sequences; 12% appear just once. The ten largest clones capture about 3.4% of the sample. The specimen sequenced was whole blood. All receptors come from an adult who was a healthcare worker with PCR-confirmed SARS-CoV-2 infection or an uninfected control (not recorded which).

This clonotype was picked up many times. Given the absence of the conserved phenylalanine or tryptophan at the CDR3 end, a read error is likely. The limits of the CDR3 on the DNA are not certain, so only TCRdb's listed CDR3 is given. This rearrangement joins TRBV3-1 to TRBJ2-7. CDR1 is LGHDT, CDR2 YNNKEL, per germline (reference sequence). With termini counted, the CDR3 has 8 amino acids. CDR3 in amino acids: CASSLKAC.

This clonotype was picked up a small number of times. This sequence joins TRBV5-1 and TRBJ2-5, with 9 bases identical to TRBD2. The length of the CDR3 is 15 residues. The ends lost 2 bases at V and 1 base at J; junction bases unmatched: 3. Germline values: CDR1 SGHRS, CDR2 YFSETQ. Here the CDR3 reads CASSFPSGAQETQYF. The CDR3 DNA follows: TGCGCCAGCAGCTTTCCTAGCGGGGCCCAAGAGACCCAGTACTTC.

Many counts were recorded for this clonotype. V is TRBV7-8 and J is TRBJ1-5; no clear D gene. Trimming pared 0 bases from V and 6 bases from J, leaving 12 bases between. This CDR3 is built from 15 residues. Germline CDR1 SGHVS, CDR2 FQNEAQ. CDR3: CASSLAETLGQPQHF. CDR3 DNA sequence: TGTGCCAGCAGCTTAGCGGAGACCCTCGGTCAGCCCCAGCATTTT.

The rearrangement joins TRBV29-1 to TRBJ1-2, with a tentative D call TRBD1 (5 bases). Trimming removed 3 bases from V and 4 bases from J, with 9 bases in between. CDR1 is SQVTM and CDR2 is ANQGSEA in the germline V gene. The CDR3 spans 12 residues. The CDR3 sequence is CSVEKGVYGYTF. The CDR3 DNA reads TGCAGCGTTGAGAAAGGGGTCTATGGCTACACCTTC.

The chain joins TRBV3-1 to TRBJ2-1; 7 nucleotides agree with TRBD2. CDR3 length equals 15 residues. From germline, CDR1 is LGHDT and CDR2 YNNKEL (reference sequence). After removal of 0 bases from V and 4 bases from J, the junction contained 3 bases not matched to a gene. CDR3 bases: TGTGCCAGCAGCCAAGATCCAGCGGGGTACAATGAGCAGTTCTTC. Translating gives CASSQDPAGYNEQFF.